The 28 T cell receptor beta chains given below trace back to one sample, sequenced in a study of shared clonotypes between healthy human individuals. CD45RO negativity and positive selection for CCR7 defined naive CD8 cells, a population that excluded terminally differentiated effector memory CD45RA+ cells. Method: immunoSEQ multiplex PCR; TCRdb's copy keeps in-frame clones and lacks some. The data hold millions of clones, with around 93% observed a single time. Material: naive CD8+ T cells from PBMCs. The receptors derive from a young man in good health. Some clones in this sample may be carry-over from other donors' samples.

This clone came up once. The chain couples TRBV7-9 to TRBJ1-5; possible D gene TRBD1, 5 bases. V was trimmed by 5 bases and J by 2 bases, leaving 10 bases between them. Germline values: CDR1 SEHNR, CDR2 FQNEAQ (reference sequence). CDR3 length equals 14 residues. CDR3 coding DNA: TGTGCCAGCAGCGCCGGGGGAGGCAATCAGCCCCAGCATTTT. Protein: CASSAGGGNQPQHF.

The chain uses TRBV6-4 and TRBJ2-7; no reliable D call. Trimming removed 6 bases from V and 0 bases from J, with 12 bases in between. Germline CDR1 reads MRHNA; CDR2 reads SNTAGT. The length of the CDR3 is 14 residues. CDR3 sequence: CASRESLSSYEQYF. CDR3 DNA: TGTGCCAGCAGAGAATCGCTTAGCTCCTACGAGCAGTACTTC.

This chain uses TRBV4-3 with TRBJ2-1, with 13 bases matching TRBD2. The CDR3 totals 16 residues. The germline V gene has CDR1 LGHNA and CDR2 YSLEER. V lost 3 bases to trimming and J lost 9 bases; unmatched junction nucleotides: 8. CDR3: CASSQGGLAGLGEQFF. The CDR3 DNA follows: TGCGCCAGCAGCCAGGGGGGACTAGCGGGATTAGGTGAGCAGTTCTTC.

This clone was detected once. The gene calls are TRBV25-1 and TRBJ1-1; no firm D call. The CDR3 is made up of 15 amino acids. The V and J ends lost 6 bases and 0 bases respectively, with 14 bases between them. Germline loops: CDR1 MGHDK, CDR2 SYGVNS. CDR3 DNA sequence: TGTGCCAGCAGATCCGGACGGAATATGAACACTGAAGCTTTCTTT. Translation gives CASRSGRNMNTEAFF. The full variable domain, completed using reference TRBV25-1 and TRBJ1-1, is EADIYQTPRYLVIGTGKKITLECSQTMGHDKMYWYQQDPGMELHLIHYSYGVNSTEKGDLSSESTVSRIRTEHFPLTLESARPSHTSQYLCASRSGRNMNTEAFFGQGTRLTVV.

CDR3 DNA sequence: TGTGCTAGTGGTTGGCCTAGCGGGAGACTAAATGAGCAGTTCTTC. It translates to CASGWPSGRLNEQFF. This sequence joins TRBV12-5 and TRBJ2-1, with 10 bases matching TRBD2. The germline V gene encodes CDR1 LGHNT and CDR2 FRNRAP. Trimming at V came to 4 bases and at J to 7 bases, leaving 7 bases not matched to a gene. The CDR3 totals 15 residues.

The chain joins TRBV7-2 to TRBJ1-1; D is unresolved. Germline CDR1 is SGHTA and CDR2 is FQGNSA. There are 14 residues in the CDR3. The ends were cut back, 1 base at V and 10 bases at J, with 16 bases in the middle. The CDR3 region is CASSLEGPYNGAFF. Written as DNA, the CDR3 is TGTGCCAGCAGCTTAGAGGGCCCCTACAATGGAGCTTTCTTT. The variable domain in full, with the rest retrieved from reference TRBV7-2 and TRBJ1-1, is GAGVSQSPSNKVTEKGKDVELRCDPISGHTALYWYRQSLGQGLEFLIYFQGNSAPDKSGLPSDRFSAERTGGSVSTLTIQRTQQEDSAVYLCASSLEGPYNGAFFGQGTRLTVV.

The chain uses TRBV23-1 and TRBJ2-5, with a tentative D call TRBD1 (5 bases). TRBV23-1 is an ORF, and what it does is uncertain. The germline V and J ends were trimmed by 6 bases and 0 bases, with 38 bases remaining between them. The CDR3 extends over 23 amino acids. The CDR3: CASRARGSLTLDAGRLYQETQYF. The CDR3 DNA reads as TGCGCCAGCAGGGCAAGGGGAAGCTTGACGCTCGACGCTGGACGCCTTTACCAAGAGACCCAGTACTTC.

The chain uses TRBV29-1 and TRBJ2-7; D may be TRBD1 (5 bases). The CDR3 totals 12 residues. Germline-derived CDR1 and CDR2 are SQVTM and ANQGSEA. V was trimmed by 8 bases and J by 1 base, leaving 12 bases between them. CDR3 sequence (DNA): TGCAGCATCGGCGACAGTTCCTACGAGCAGTACTTC. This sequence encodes CSIGDSSYEQYF.

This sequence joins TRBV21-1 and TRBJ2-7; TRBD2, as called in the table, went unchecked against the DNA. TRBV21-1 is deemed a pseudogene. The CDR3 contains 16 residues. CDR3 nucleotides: TGTGCCAGCAGCCGAACTAGCGGAGAGGGAACCTACGAGCAGTACTTC. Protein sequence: CASSRTSGEGTYEQYF.

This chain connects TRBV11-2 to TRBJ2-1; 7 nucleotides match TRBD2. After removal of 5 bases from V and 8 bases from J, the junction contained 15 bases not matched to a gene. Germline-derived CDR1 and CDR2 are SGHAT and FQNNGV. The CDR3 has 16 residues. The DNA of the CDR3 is TGTGCCAGCAGCCCCCGACTAGCCCGTGGGGGTGATGAGCAGTTCTTC. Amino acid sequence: CASSPRLARGGDEQFF.

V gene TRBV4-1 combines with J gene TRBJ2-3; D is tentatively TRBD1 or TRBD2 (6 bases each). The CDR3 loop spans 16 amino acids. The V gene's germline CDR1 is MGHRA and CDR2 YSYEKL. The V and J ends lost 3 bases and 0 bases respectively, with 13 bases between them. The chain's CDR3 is CASSHPGAASTDTQYF. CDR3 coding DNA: TGCGCCAGCAGCCACCCGGGGGCGGCTAGCACAGATACGCAGTATTTT.

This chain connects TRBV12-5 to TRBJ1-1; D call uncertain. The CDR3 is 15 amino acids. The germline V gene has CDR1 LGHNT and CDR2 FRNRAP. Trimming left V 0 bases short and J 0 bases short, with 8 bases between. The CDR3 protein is CASGLVRGLNTEAFF. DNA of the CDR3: TGTGCTAGTGGTTTGGTACGGGGTCTGAACACTGAAGCTTTCTTT.

CDR3 coding DNA: TGTGCCAGCAGTGAATCGGCAGGACCATACTACGAGCAGTACTTC. This encodes CASSESAGPYYEQYF. The chain combines TRBV6-1 with TRBJ2-7; D unclear. Trimming removed 2 bases at V and 3 bases at J, with 14 bases between. This CDR3 spans 15 amino acids. Looked up from germline, CDR1 is MNHNS and CDR2 is SASEGT.

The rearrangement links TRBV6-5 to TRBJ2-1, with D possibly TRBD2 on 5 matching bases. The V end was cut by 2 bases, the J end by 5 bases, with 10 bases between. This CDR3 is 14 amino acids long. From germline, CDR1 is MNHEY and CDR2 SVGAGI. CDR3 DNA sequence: TGTGCCAGCAGTTACGGAGGCGAGAACAATGAGCAGTTCTTC. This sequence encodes CASSYGGENNEQFF.

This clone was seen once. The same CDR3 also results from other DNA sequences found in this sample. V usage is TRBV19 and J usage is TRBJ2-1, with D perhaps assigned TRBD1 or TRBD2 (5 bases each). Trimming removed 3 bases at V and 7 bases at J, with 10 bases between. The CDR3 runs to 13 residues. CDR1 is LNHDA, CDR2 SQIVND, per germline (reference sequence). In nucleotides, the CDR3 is TGTGCCAGTAGTATGGGGCGGGCGAATGAGCAGTTCTTC. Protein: CASSMGRANEQFF.

This chain's CDR3 is CASSFPGPEQYF. The CDR3, as DNA: TGTGCCAGCAGTTTTCCCGGGCCCGAGCAGTACTTC. The rearrangement uses TRBV28 and TRBJ2-7; D remains ambiguous. CDR1 is MDHEN and CDR2 is SYDVKM in the germline V gene. The CDR3 contains 12 residues. The ends were cut back, 3 bases at V and 6 bases at J, with 9 bases in the middle. Full variable domain (missing parts from reference TRBV28 and TRBJ2-7): DVKVTQSSRYLVKRTGEKVFLECVQDMDHENMFWYRQDPGLGLRLIYFSYDVKMKEKGDIPEGYSVSREKKERFSLILESASTNQTSMYLCASSFPGPEQYFGPGTRLTVT.

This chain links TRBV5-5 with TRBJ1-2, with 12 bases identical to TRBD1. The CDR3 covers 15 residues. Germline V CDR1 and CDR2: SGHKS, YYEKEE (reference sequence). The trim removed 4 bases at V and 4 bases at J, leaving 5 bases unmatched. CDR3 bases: TGTGCCAGCAGCCCTAAGGGACAGGGGGCCTATGGCTACACCTTC. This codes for CASSPKGQGAYGYTF.

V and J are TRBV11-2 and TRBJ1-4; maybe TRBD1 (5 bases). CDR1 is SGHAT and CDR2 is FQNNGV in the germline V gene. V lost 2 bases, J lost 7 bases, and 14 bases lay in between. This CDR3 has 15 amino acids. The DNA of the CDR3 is TGTGCCAGCAGCTTATGGGGCCAGGGTATTGAAAAACTGTTTTTT. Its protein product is CASSLWGQGIEKLFF.

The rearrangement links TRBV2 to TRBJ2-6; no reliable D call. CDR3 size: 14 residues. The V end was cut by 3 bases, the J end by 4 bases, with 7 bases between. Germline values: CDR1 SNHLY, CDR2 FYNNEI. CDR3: CASSEVGGANVLTF. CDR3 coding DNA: TGTGCCAGCAGTGAGGTGGGAGGGGCCAACGTCCTGACTTTC.

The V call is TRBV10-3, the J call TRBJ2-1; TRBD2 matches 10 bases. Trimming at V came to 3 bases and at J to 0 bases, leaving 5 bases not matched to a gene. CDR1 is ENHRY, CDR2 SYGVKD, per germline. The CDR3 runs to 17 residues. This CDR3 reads CAISDPGLAASYNEQFF. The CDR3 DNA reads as TGTGCCATCAGTGACCCCGGACTAGCGGCCTCCTACAATGAGCAGTTCTTC.

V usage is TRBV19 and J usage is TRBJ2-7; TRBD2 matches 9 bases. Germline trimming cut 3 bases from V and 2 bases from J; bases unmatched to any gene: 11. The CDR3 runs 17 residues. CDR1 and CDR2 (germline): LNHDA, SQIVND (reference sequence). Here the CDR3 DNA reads TGTGCCAGTAGTATCGGGCGACTAGCGGAACTACCCTACGAGCAGTACTTC. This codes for CASSIGRLAELPYEQYF.

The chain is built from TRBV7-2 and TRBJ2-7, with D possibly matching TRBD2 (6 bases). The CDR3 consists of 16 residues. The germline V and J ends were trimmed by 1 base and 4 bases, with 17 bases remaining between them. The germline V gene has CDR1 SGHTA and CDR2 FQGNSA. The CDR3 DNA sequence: TGTGCCAGCAGCTTAGAAGGGGACGGGGGTTCGTACGAGCAGTACTTC. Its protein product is CASSLEGDGGSYEQYF.

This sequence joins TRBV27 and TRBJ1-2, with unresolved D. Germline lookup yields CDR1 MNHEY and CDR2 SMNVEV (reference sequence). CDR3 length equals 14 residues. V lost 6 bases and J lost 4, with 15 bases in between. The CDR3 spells CASSTSPELYGYTF. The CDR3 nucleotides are TGTGCCAGCAGCACGAGCCCTGAACTCTATGGCTACACCTTC.

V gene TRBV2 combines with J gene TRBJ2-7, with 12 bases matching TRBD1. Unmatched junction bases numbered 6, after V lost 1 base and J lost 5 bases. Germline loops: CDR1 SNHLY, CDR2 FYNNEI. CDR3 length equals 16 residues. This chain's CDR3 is CASSEGPGQGADEQYF. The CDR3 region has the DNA TGTGCCAGCAGTGAAGGCCCGGGACAGGGGGCAGACGAGCAGTACTTC.

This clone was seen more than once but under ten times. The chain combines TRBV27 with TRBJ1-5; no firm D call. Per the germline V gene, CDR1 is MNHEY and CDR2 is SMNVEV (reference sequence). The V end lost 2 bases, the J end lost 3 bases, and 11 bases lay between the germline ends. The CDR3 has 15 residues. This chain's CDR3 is CASSLTPKPNQPQHF. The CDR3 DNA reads TGTGCCAGCAGTTTAACCCCCAAACCCAATCAGCCCCAGCATTTT.

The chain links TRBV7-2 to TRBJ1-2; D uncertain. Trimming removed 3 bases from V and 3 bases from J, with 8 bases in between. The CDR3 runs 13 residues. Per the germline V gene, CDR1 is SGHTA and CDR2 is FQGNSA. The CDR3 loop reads CASSLRVDYGYTF. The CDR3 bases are TGTGCCAGCAGCTTGCGAGTGGACTATGGCTACACCTTC.

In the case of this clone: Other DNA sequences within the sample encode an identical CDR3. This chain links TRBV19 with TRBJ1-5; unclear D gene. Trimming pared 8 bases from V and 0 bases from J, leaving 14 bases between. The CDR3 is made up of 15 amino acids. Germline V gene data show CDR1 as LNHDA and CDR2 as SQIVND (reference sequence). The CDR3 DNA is TGTGCCAGTTCCCCAGGCGCTTATAGCAATCAGCCCCAGCATTTT. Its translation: CASSPGAYSNQPQHF.

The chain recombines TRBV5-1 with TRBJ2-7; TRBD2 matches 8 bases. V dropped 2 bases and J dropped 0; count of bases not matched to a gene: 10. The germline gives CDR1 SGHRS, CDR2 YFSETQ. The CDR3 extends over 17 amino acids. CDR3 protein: CASSFDRERELSYEQYF. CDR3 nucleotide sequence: TGCGCCAGCAGCTTCGACCGGGAGCGGGAGCTCTCCTACGAGCAGTACTTC.